This is a list of T cell receptor beta chains from one sample in a study of blood T cell repertoires in COVID-19. Using immunoSEQ multiplex PCR, the repertoire was profiled, and TCRdb retains in-frame clones only, with some absent. The sample records some 400,000 clones, over 85% being singletons. The material sequenced was PBMCs or T cells enriched from blood (not recorded which). The receptors here all came from a woman younger than 45 who had recovered from COVID-19. Both conserved end residues are part of each CDR3. D genes are given only for firm matches. For some rows the clone size is stated as once, few or many, or as a class when expanded; others skip it.

clone_size,d_call,v_call,j_call,cdr3_aa,cdr3_nt
few,TRBD2,TRBV28,TRBJ2-7,CASGLASSYEQYF,TGTGCCAGTGGACTAGCGAGCTCCTACGAGCAGTACTTC
-,TRBD1,TRBV19,TRBJ1-1,CASSIGTGPNTEAFF,TGTGCCAGTAGTATTGGGACAGGGCCGAACACTGAAGCTTTCTTT
-,TRBD1,TRBV7-3,TRBJ2-4,CASSLTGTGGGIQYF,TGTGCCAGCAGCTTAACGGGGACAGGGGGTGGCATTCAGTACTTC
-,-,TRBV6-4,TRBJ2-3,CASSGGTGGGTDTQYF,TGTGCCAGCAGTGGGGGGACCGGCGGGGGCACAGATACGCAGTATTTT
-,-,TRBV6-5,TRBJ2-2,CASARGRNTGELFF,TGTGCCAGCGCTAGGGGGAGGAACACCGGGGAGCTGTTTTTT
-,TRBD1,TRBV9,TRBJ1-4,CASSRGGTGVEKLFF,TGTGCCAGCAGCAGAGGGGGGACAGGGGTTGAAAAACTGTTTTTT
-,TRBD2,TRBV4-2,TRBJ2-1,CASSQDFSSGKREQFF,TGTGCCAGCAGCCAAGATTTTTCTAGCGGGAAAAGGGAGCAGTTCTTC
-,-,TRBV27,TRBJ1-5,CASSPVGGNQPQHF,TGTGCCAGCAGTCCGGTGGGAGGCAATCAGCCCCAGCATTTT
few,-,TRBV10-3,TRBJ2-5,CAISAEGRVIKTQYF,TGTGCCATCAGTGCGGAGGGCAGGGTCATAAAGACCCAGTACTTC
-,-,TRBV19,TRBJ2-6,CASTPRDRSGANVLTF,TGTGCCAGTACCCCGCGCGATCGGAGCGGGGCCAACGTCCTGACTTTC
-,-,TRBV11-2,TRBJ2-7,CAGSEEQGMAYEQYF,TGTGCCGGCAGCGAGGAGCAGGGAATGGCCTACGAGCAGTACTTC
-,TRBD2,TRBV2,TRBJ2-1,CATSTSGSGINEQFF,TGTGCCACCTCGACTAGCGGGAGTGGTATTAATGAGCAGTTCTTC
-,-,TRBV9,TRBJ2-5,CASSVAGGAQQETQYF,TGTGCCAGCAGCGTAGCTGGGGGGGCTCAACAAGAGACCCAGTACTTC
-,-,TRBV12-3/TRBV12-4,TRBJ2-3,CASKTGETDTQYF,TGTGCCAGCAAGACAGGTGAAACAGATACGCAGTATTTT
many,TRBD1,TRBV6-1,TRBJ1-1,CASSEDPTGGTEAFF,TGTGCCAGCAGTGAAGACCCTACAGGGGGCACTGAAGCTTTCTTT
-,TRBD1,TRBV6-5,TRBJ2-7,CASTLDRDEQYF,TGTGCCAGCACCTTGGACAGGGACGAGCAGTACTTC